Presented here are 27 T cell receptor beta chains from one specimen sequenced in a study of technical replicates of blood from a handful of donors. The assay was immunoSEQ multiplex PCR, and TCRdb's table has in-frame clones only and misses some. The profile shows approximately 15,000 clones, about nine tenths of them singletons. The specimen sequenced was PBMCs. These receptors all stem from a human donor in good health.

The J gene is TRBJ1-2, the V gene TRBV7-2; 9 bases agree with TRBD1. Germline CDR1 and CDR2: SGHTA and FQGNSA. The CDR3 totals 14 residues. Trimming cost V 0 bases and J 6 bases; bases outside gene matches: 2. The CDR3 region has the DNA TGTGCCAGCAGCTTAGCGGGACAGGGTCATGGCTACACCTTC. This codes for CASSLAGQGHGYTF.

This clone was observed a single time. The chain is built from TRBV6-5 and TRBJ1-1; D is undetermined. Germline V gene data show CDR1 as MNHEY and CDR2 as SVGAGI. The CDR3 has 16 amino acids. The V end was cut by 2 bases, the J end by 8 bases, with 21 bases between. The CDR3: CASSYDGSGGGLEAFF. The CDR3 DNA follows: TGTGCCAGCAGTTACGATGGCTCGGGAGGAGGTCTCGAAGCTTTCTTT.

The chain couples TRBV7-8 to TRBJ2-2; D might be TRBD2 (6 bases). The CDR3 runs to 13 residues. V was shortened by 0 bases and J by 13 bases, with 12 bases between the two germline ends. From germline, CDR1 is SGHVS and CDR2 FQNEAQ. This CDR3 reads CASSLALEGRLFF. As DNA, the CDR3 is TGTGCCAGCAGCTTAGCGTTGGAGGGACGGCTGTTTTTT. The complete variable domain, with remaining parts taken from reference TRBV7-8 and TRBJ2-2, reads GAGVSQSPRYKVAKRGQDVALRCDPISGHVSLFWYQQALGQGPEFLTYFQNEAQLDKSGLPSDRFFAERPEGSVSTLKIQRTQQEDSAVYLCASSLALEGRLFFGEGSRLTVL.

The CDR3 DNA is TGTGCCAGCAGCTTACGAGCAGATACGCAGTATTTT. It specifies CASSLRADTQYF. The genes are TRBV7-9 and TRBJ2-3; D unclear. The CDR3 is 12 residues long. V lost 2 bases and J 4 bases, leaving 4 bases between the germline ends. From germline, CDR1 is SEHNR and CDR2 FQNEAQ (reference sequence). Together with reference TRBV7-9 and TRBJ2-3, the CDR3 gives the full variable domain: DTGVSQNPRHKITKRGQNVTFRCDPISEHNRLYWYRQTLGQGPEFLTYFQNEAQLEKSRLLSDRFSAERPKGSFSTLEIQRTEQGDSAMYLCASSLRADTQYFGPGTRLTVL.

The V and J genes are TRBV28 and TRBJ1-5, with TRBD1 matching over 7 bases. Germline CDR1 is MDHEN and CDR2 is SYDVKM. The junction had 19 bases not matched to a gene; V was cut back by 3 bases and J by 2 bases. The CDR3 spans 20 residues. CDR3 in amino acids: CASSFYRDRIVILGNQPQHF. DNA of the CDR3: TGTGCCAGCAGTTTCTATCGGGACAGAATAGTAATCTTGGGCAATCAGCCCCAGCATTTT.

The V call is TRBV14, the J call TRBJ2-7, with D tentatively TRBD1 (6 bases). Germline loops: CDR1 SGHDN, CDR2 FVKESK. The CDR3 length is 15 residues. Between the trimmed V and J ends, which lost 1 base and 9 bases, there was a span of 19 bases. The CDR3 loop is CASSQATGHWPAQYF. CDR3 sequence (DNA): TGTGCCAGCAGCCAAGCCACGGGACACTGGCCGGCGCAGTACTTC.

The chain couples TRBV27 to TRBJ2-1, with 7 bases that match TRBD2. In germline, CDR1 is MNHEY, CDR2 SMNVEV (reference sequence). This CDR3 spans 16 amino acids. The V gene end was trimmed by 6 bases and the J gene end by 4 bases; junction bases not matched to a gene: 12. CDR3: CASSRREFVGYNEQFF. Written as DNA, the CDR3 is TGTGCCAGCAGCCGGCGGGAGTTTGTAGGGTACAATGAGCAGTTCTTC.

The genes are TRBV28 and TRBJ2-4, with TRBD1 matching 10 bases. The CDR3 sequence is 18 residues long. CDR1 MDHEN and CDR2 SYDVKM come from the germline V gene. V was clipped by 3 bases and J by 0 bases; unmatched bases: 8. Written as DNA, the CDR3 is TGTGCCAGCAGTTTTGGGACAGGGGCGATAGTAGCCAAAAACATTCAGTACTTC. Protein sequence: CASSFGTGAIVAKNIQYF. The variable domain in full, completed from reference TRBV28 and TRBJ2-4, reads DVKVTQSSRYLVKRTGEKVFLECVQDMDHENMFWYRQDPGLGLRLIYFSYDVKMKEKGDIPEGYSVSREKKERFSLILESASTNQTSMYLCASSFGTGAIVAKNIQYFGAGTRLSVL.

The chain employs TRBV29-1 and TRBJ2-4, with 9 bases aligning to TRBD1. Germline trimming cut 6 bases from V and 6 bases from J; bases unmatched to any gene: 6. This CDR3 is 13 amino acids long. The germline gives CDR1 SQVTM, CDR2 ANQGSEA. The CDR3 region has the DNA TGCAGCGTCCGACAGGGGGACGTAAACATTCAGTACTTC. The encoded protein is CSVRQGDVNIQYF.

This chain uses TRBV6-5 with TRBJ2-7; 11 bases are a match to TRBD2. Germline loops: CDR1 MNHEY, CDR2 SVGAGI. The CDR3 length is 15 residues. V lost 6 bases to trimming and J lost 4 bases; unmatched junction nucleotides: 8. The CDR3 loop is CASRPTSGSTYEQYF. In DNA, the CDR3 is TGTGCCAGCAGACCTACTAGCGGGAGCACGTACGAGCAGTACTTC.

The chain links TRBV30 to TRBJ1-3; D is ambiguous. The CDR3 has 15 amino acids. Germline lookup yields CDR1 GTSNPN and CDR2 SVGIG (reference sequence). The V end was cut by 2 bases, the J end by 0 bases, with 11 bases between. This CDR3 is CAWSTSVNSGNTIYF. CDR3 DNA sequence: TGTGCCTGGAGTACCAGTGTGAACTCTGGAAACACCATATATTTT.

V is TRBV7-9 and J is TRBJ2-2; the match to TRBD2 covers 14 bases. This CDR3 contains 16 residues. CDR1 is SEHNR, CDR2 FQNEAQ, per germline (reference sequence). After removal of 5 bases from V and 4 bases from J, the junction contained 3 bases not matched to a gene. The chain's CDR3 is CASSPGLAGVTGELFF. In DNA, the CDR3 is TGTGCCAGCAGCCCGGGACTAGCGGGAGTCACCGGGGAGCTGTTTTTT.

The chain uses TRBV7-8 and TRBJ2-7; TRBD2 agrees at 8 bases. In germline, CDR1 is SGHVS, CDR2 FQNEAQ. Unmatched junction bases numbered 16, after V lost 0 bases and J lost 3 bases. The CDR3 spans 19 residues. The CDR3 reads CASSLAPRTSQNQHYEQYF. The CDR3 DNA reads TGTGCCAGCAGCTTAGCGCCCCGGACTAGCCAGAACCAACACTACGAGCAGTACTTC.

This rearrangement joins TRBV4-1 to TRBJ2-1, with 8 bases aligning to TRBD1. The V and J ends lost 4 bases and 6 bases, in that order; junction bases with no gene match: 8. The CDR3 is 15 residues long. Germline CDR1 is MGHRA and CDR2 is YSYEKL. CDR3 coding DNA: TGCGCCAGCAGCCTCGGACAGGGTAGTGGCAATGAGCAGTTCTTC. As protein: CASSLGQGSGNEQFF.

The chain joins TRBV10-1 to TRBJ2-2, with a weak D call TRBD2 (5 bases). CDR1 is WNHNN, CDR2 SYGVQD, per germline (reference sequence). The CDR3 contains 15 residues. Deletions cut 2 bases from V and 7 bases from J, with 14 bases between. The CDR3 spells CASSEGVDYVGELFF. CDR3 nucleotide sequence: TGCGCCAGCAGTGAGGGAGTAGACTATGTCGGGGAGCTGTTTTTT.

V gene TRBV2 combines with J gene TRBJ2-5, with TRBD1 identical over 8 bases. Germline assignment: CDR1 SNHLY and CDR2 FYNNEI. CDR3 length: 22 residues. Trimming took 0 bases from V and 4 from J; bases not matched to a gene: 25. CDR3 amino acids: CASSEAASPRARRQGRGETQYF. CDR3 bases: TGTGCCAGCAGTGAAGCGGCCTCGCCTCGGGCCCGGCGACAGGGGCGAGGAGAGACCCAGTACTTC. Full variable domain (missing parts from reference TRBV2 and TRBJ2-5): EPEVTQTPSHQVTQMGQEVILRCVPISNHLYFYWYRQILGQKVEFLVSFYNNEISEKSEIFDDQFSVERPDGSNFTLKIRSTKLEDSAMYFCASSEAASPRARRQGRGETQYFGPGTRLLVL.

This sequence joins TRBV19 and TRBJ1-5; 8 bases match TRBD1. Per the germline V gene, CDR1 is LNHDA and CDR2 is SQIVND (reference sequence). Trimming cost V 6 bases and J 4 bases; bases outside gene matches: 20. This CDR3 comprises 19 residues. This chain's CDR3 is CASSRGTGFVKVGNQPQHF. For the CDR3, the DNA is TGTGCCAGTAGCCGAGGGACAGGCTTCGTAAAGGTGGGAAATCAGCCCCAGCATTTT. Full variable domain (rest looked up from reference TRBV19 and TRBJ1-5): DGGITQSPKYLFRKEGQNVTLSCEQNLNHDAMYWYRQDPGQGLRLIYYSQIVNDFQKGDIAEGYSVSREKKESFPLTVTSAQKNPTAFYLCASSRGTGFVKVGNQPQHFGDGTRLSIL.

The rearrangement uses TRBV28 and TRBJ1-2, with D perhaps TRBD1 (5 bases). Germline V gene data show CDR1 as MDHEN and CDR2 as SYDVKM. The CDR3 sequence is 14 residues long. The V end lost 2 bases, the J end lost 7 bases, and 14 bases lay between the germline ends. Written as DNA, the CDR3 is TGTGCCAGCAGTTTAGAACAGGTCCGTTTTGGCTACACCTTC. As protein: CASSLEQVRFGYTF.

Only a few counts were recorded for this clone. The CDR3 coding sequence is TGTGCCACCACTGGGACAGCGAACACCGGGGAGCTGTTTTTT. It encodes CATTGTANTGELFF. V usage is TRBV10-3 and J usage is TRBJ2-2; TRBD1 aligns across 7 bases. Germline lookup yields CDR1 ENHRY and CDR2 SYGVKD. The CDR3 loop spans 14 amino acids. After removal of 10 bases from V and 0 bases from J, the junction contained 5 bases not matched to a gene.

The chain joins TRBV6-1 to TRBJ1-1, with 7 bases identical to TRBD1. The trim removed 7 bases at V and 5 bases at J, leaving 10 bases unmatched. The CDR3 is 14 residues long. Germline V gene data show CDR1 as MNHNS and CDR2 as SASEGT. CDR3 sequence: CASTFDREGTEAFF. The CDR3, as DNA: TGTGCCAGCACCTTTGACAGGGAAGGGACTGAAGCTTTCTTT.

The gene calls are TRBV11-2 and TRBJ2-3, with TRBD2 matching 7 bases. V shed 0 bases and J 10 bases; nucleotides not matched to a gene: 10. The CDR3 spans 15 residues. CDR1 and CDR2 (germline): SGHAT, FQNNGV. CDR3 sequence: CASSLDQSGGRAQYF. The CDR3 DNA is TGTGCCAGCAGCTTAGATCAGTCAGGCGGGAGAGCGCAGTATTTT.

The table lists this clone with a count of one. The chain recombines TRBV18 with TRBJ1-2; TRBD1 matches 7 bases. Germline CDR1 KGHSH, CDR2 LQKENI. The V segment lost 5 bases and the J segment 4 bases; nucleotides outside the gene matches: 7. The CDR3 runs 14 residues. As DNA, the CDR3 is TGTGCCAGCTCAGCTACCGGGACAGTCTATGGCTACACCTTC. Its protein is CASSATGTVYGYTF. The full variable domain, with the rest looked up from reference TRBV18 and TRBJ1-2, is NAGVMQNPRHLVRRRGQEARLRCSPMKGHSHVYWYRQLPEEGLKFMVYLQKENIIDESGMPKERFSAEFPKEGPSILRIQQVVRGDSAAYFCASSATGTVYGYTFGSGTRLTVV.

The genes are TRBV12-5 and TRBJ2-2, with 9 nucleotides matching TRBD2. V shed 7 bases and J 5 bases; nucleotides not matched to a gene: 11. The CDR3 totals 16 residues. The germline CDR1 and CDR2 sequences are LGHNT and FRNRAP. CDR3 DNA: TGTGCTAGTGCCATGAGTAGCGGGAGTAAAACCGGGGAGCTGTTTTTT. Its translation is CASAMSSGSKTGELFF. Variable domain in full (rest from reference TRBV12-5 and TRBJ2-2): DARVTQTPRHKVTEMGQEVTMRCQPILGHNTVFWYRQTMMQGLELLAYFRNRAPLDDSGMPKDRFSAEMPDATLATLKIQPSEPRDSAVYFCASAMSSGSKTGELFFGEGSRLTVL.

This sequence joins TRBV27 and TRBJ1-5, with 11 nucleotides matching TRBD1. V lost 6 bases and J lost 5; bases outside the gene matches: 6. Germline V CDR1 and CDR2: MNHEY, SMNVEV (reference sequence). This CDR3 has 15 amino acids. CDR3 DNA sequence: TGTGCCAGCAGCCGCGGACAGGGGGCGTATCAGCCCCAGCATTTT. This sequence encodes CASSRGQGAYQPQHF.

A single count supports this clone. The chain employs TRBV7-3 and TRBJ2-3; D is uncertain. Per the germline V gene, CDR1 is SGHTA and CDR2 is FQGTGA. This CDR3 is 12 amino acids long. The germline V and J ends were trimmed by 3 bases and 6 bases, with 7 bases remaining between them. As DNA, the CDR3 is TGTGCCAGCAGCTTGCCCGAGGATACGCAGTATTTT. Protein: CASSLPEDTQYF.

The sample holds a few counts of this clone. V and J are TRBV5-1 and TRBJ1-2, with TRBD1 as a possible D gene (5 bases). Germline CDR1 and CDR2: SGHRS and YFSETQ. V lost 0 bases, J lost 3 bases, and 12 bases lay in between. This CDR3 comprises 15 residues. CDR3 DNA sequence: TGCGCCAGCAGCTTGGGTGCAGGGAAGGACTATGGCTACACCTTC. This encodes CASSLGAGKDYGYTF.

The chain has TRBV6-1 and TRBJ1-2, with 7 bases aligning to TRBD1. J was trimmed by 5 bases and V by 10 bases; bases with no gene match: 7. The germline gives CDR1 MNHNS, CDR2 SASEGT. This CDR3 is built from 12 residues. This chain's CDR3 is CAITLTGYGYTF. CDR3 nucleotide sequence: TGTGCCATAACTCTGACAGGGTATGGCTACACCTTC.